This T cell receptor (beta chain) was recovered during a study of somatic mutations in cytotoxic T cells in rheumatoid arthritis. The table came from immunoSEQ multiplex PCR; TCRdb's copy has only in-frame clones and leaves some out. The table includes tens of thousands of clones, under 90% detected once. V was shortened by 6 bases and J by 5 bases, with 8 bases between the two germline ends. Germline lookup yields CDR1 SEHNR and CDR2 FQNEAQ (reference sequence). The CDR3 is 11 amino acids. The chain combines TRBV7-9 with TRBJ2-7, with unresolved D. The sequenced material came from CD8+ T cells sorted from blood. This receptor was obtained from a man aged 35-49 years in good health. CDR3 residues: CASSSLNEQYF. As DNA, the CDR3 is TGTGCCAGCAGTTCTCTGAACGAGCAGTACTTC.